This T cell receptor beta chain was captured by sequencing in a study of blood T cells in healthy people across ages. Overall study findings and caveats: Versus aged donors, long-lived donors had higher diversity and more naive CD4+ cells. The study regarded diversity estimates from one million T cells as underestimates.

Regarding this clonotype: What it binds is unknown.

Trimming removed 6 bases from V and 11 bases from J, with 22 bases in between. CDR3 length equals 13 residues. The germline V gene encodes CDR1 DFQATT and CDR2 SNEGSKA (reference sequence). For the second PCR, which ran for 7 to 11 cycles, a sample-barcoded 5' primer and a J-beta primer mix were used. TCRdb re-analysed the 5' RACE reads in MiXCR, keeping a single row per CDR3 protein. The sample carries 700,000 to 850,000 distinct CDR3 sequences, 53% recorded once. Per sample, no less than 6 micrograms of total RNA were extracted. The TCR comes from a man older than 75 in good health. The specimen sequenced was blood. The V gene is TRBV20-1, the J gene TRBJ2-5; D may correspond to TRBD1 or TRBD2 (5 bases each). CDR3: CSANKGVLGEQYF. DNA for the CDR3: TGCAGTGCCAACAAGGGAGTGTTGGGGGAGCAGTACTTC.